This T cell receptor beta chain is from a study of human T cells and chemical hapten exposure. Overall study: TCR yields per sample varied mostly from small pooled library volume differences. Study-wide results and caveats: High-frequency TCRs, those above 1 in 1000, stayed the same after DPC sensitization.

Individual cDNA molecules had unique molecular identifiers attached to them by the library. One entry per CDR3 protein, called by TCRdb with MiXCR from the 5' RACE reads. The sample yields about 140,000 distinct CDR3 sequences, 3.5% to 5% seen once. The CDR3 has 15 amino acids. V was pared by 5 bases and J by 1 base, with 14 bases between. CDR1 is PRHDT, CDR2 FYEKMQ, per germline (reference sequence). This clonotype has a count of ten or more. Its antigen is undetermined. From whole blood left unfractionated, total RNA was extracted. The sequence derives from a female donor in good health. The J gene is TRBJ2-5, the V gene TRBV13; a possible D gene is TRBD1 (5 bases). The chain's CDR3 is CASSLGARIQETQYF. In DNA form, the CDR3 reads TGTGCCAGCAGCCTTGGGGCCCGAATCCAAGAGACCCAGTACTTC.